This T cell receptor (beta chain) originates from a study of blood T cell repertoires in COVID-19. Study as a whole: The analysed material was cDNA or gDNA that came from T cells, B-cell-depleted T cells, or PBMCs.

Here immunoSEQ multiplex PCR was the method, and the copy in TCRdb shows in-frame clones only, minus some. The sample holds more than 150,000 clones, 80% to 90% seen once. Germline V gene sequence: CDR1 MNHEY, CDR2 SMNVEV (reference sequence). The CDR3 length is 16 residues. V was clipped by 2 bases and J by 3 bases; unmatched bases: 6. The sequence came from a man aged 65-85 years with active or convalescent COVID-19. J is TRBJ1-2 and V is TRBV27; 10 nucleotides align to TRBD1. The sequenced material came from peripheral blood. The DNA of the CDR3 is TGTGCCAGCAGTTTAAGGACAGGGGGACCCCACTATGGCTACACCTTC. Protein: CASSLRTGGPHYGYTF.